This paragraph covers one T cell receptor beta chain sequence. Its binding antigen is unknown. No quality values exist for individual bases; no much larger clone is one base distant. CDR1 and CDR2 are read off the germline V gene as SGDLS and YYNGEE. Spanning cysteine to phenylalanine, the CDR3 consists of 16 amino acids. This entry keeps only the CDR3 DNA: 48 bases, framed from base 1. V lost 1 base and J lost 5 bases, and the count of bases not matched to a germline gene is 9. This entry comes from a study of regulatory T cells in long-lasting Graves disease (dated by TCRdb to the early 2020s). For the study in its entirety: In the newly diagnosed Graves' disease group, patients had been taking antithyroid drugs for less than 3 months. Persistent Graves' disease patients were compared with newly diagnosed Graves' disease patients by peripheral blood TCR sequencing and RNA sequencing. The study was registered as a clinical trial and conducted in China. A total of around 35 samples underwent TCR sequencing: 13 from persistent and roughly 20 from newly diagnosed Graves' disease patients. General findings and caveats noted by the study authors: Preferential use of TRBV28, TRBJ1-2 and TRBJ2-5 was observed in persistent disease, whereas TRBV20-1 and TRBJ2-1 were favored in newly diagnosed disease. Lower TCR Shannon entropy and fewer highly expanded clones were observed in persistent Graves' disease patients than in newly diagnosed patients, which suggested clonal expansion. A larger number of public clonotypes was shared among persistent patients (fewer than 3,000) than among newly diagnosed patients (approximately 1,000). Peripheral blood alone was examined, since thyroid tissue, which constituted the primary lesion, could not be accessed. Sequencing and analysis were restricted to the TCR beta chain. The authors noted that the small sample size was a limitation that may lower accuracy.

Library preparation was by multiplex PCR. Sequencing was carried out with an Illumina HiSeq 4000. TCR beta libraries were built with iRepertoire HTBI primers and Arm-PCR amplification of CDR3 regions. PCR products were gel purified before sequencing. The authors' analysis ran thus. A total of 62 TRBV and 14 TRBJ segments were identified across samples and were used for gene usage analysis of CDR3 amino acid clonotypes. COPE and FqMerger were used to merge filtered high-quality paired reads into contigs. BLAST was used to align contigs to the IMGT TRBV, TRBD and TRBJ reference genes, and CDR3 was defined following IMGT. Highly expanded clones were defined as clonotypes with a frequency above 0.1%. Shannon entropy was used to measure repertoire diversity, and the Gini coefficient was used to measure V-J evenness. A clonotype was considered public if more than one individual shared it. TCRdb itself trimmed the public reads at Q25 with fastp, ran MiXCR and retained productive beta chains. All rows with the same CDR3 protein become a single entry with the most common DNA and genes. What appears here as the V and J calls and clone size reflects TCRdb's work, not the paper's. The sample profile shows 350,000 to 400,000 distinct CDR3 sequences; around 15% of them were found once. The top ten clones comprise roughly 21% of the sample.

The label giving this sample's time point can be read as: newly diagnosed GD, antithyroid drugs for less than 3 months. For both TCR sequencing and RNA sequencing, RNA was extracted from PBMCs in TRIzol. Graves' disease was diagnosed according to American Thyroid Association guidelines. The patients came from an endocrinology department in Xi'an, China. From each patient, about 9 milliliters of peripheral blood was collected into an EDTA anticoagulant tube. PBMCs were isolated by Ficoll Paque Plus density gradient separation without further T cell sorting. An Agilent 2100 Bioanalyzer and agarose gel were used to assess RNA quality, and a NanoDrop 2000 was used to measure RNA concentration. The same sample was also used in a study of T cells in Graves' hyperthyroidism and ophthalmopathy. As the second paper documents: A patient counted as having stable Graves' hyperthyroidism if no progression to ophthalmopathy occurred over 18 months of follow-up. Hyperthyroidism patients were newly diagnosed, had a disease duration of under 2 months, and were aged 18 to 65 years. Patients with uncontrolled infections, other autoimmune diseases, pregnancy or lactation were excluded. Diagnoses were established on the basis of clinical symptoms, serum thyroxine and TRAb, thyroid ultrasound, and orbital computed tomography. The TCR CDR3 was subjected to a first round of RT-PCR using the HTBI primer set and the Qiagen OneStep RT-PCR kit. Most expanded thyroid clonotypes (frequency above 0.001) were also detected in blood, suggesting blood repertoires may reflect thyroid immune responses. A model built on a 13 V-J signature distinguished ophthalmopathy from stable hyperthyroidism, reaching around 88% sensitivity and under 84% specificity in cross-validation and 80%/75% in testing. During validation, the model predicted progression to ophthalmopathy a median of about 5.9 months ahead of onset, with around 70% sensitivity and about 72% specificity. To identify distinguishing TCR V-J signatures, a discovery cohort of about 95 patients was used, comprising under 45 with Graves' ophthalmopathy and 55 to 65 with stable Graves' hyperthyroidism. An independent validation cohort of about 20 hyperthyroidism patients and about 15 patients who later progressed to ophthalmopathy tested prospective prediction of ophthalmopathy. For training and testing, the roughly 100 patients in the discovery cohort were randomly divided in a 7:3 ratio. In several Graves' hyperthyroidism patients, the study also compared T-cell repertoires from thyroid tissue with T-cell repertoires from blood. Once sampling was done, hyperthyroidism patients were given methimazole at a starting dose of 30 mg daily, whereas ophthalmopathy patients were given high-dose intravenous methylprednisolone. Libraries were constructed in a second round of multiplex PCR, after which size selection and purification were performed. The libraries were sequenced on an Illumina HiSeq2000 using paired-end 100 bp reads. SOAPnuke was used to process the raw data, with reads discarded if the reads contained adapters or uncalled bases, had a mean Phred below 15, or lacked an exact constant-primer or identifier match. COPE v1.2.5 was used to merge the high-quality paired reads, and each unique nucleotide sequence was defined as a clonotype. MiTCR v1.1 was used to align clonotypes to the IMGT TRBV, TRBD and TRBJ reference segments. Only V-J combinations with frequency above 0.0001, covering roughly 99% of repertoires, were analysed. A TCS score was defined as the ratio between F50 (clonal expansion) and ExV (chaos), using BLOSUM62-based TCRdist between CDR3 peptides within each V-J. Welch's t-statistics and random forest reduced 450 to 600 V-J features to 10 to 15, which were used in a naive Bayes classifier (R e1071). Sample size was not statistically predetermined, and investigators were not blinded to group allocation. According to the paper, TCR Vbeta CDR3 sequencing was carried out on roughly 130 peripheral blood samples, which came from fewer than 50 ophthalmopathy, roughly 75 hyperthyroidism and approximately 17 progressor patients.

The chain is assembled from TRBV9 and TRBJ2-5; 9 bases in between match TRBD2. The sequence came from a woman under 30 with Graves disease. Donor details come from another sample of the same person, matched by shared clones. The material was peripheral blood mononuclear cells (PBMCs), obtained at new diagnosis, from a patient treated with antithyroid drugs. The CDR3 in this case is CASSVLAGLSPETQYF. The DNA sequence follows: TGTGCCAGCAGCGTACTAGCGGGGCTATCTCCCGAGACCCAGTACTTC.